This paragraph reports one TCR beta chain. Its target is unknown. Data came from immunoSEQ multiplex PCR; TCRdb stores just in-frame clones and leaves some out. The top ten hold 4% to 4.5% of the sample, which has 100,000 to 150,000 clones, around 90% seen once. The sample originates from a study of T cell responses to AZD1222 COVID-19 vaccine. Study findings and constraints: Elevations in Spike-specific TCR breadth and depth followed administration of two AZD1222 doses. The peak T cell response came first, and repertoires were sampled only after it. Recipients of AZD1222 seropositive at baseline numbered only 5 or 6. Per reports, nearly half of all spike-specific TCRs target regions that are unmutated in variants.

The source of this sequence is an adult who received the MenACWY meningococcal vaccine as a control. Here the sequenced sample was peripheral blood, taken 28 days after the second dose of the MenACWY control vaccine.

DNA of the CDR3: TGTGCCAGCACCCGGGACAGACTAAATTCACCCCTCCACTTT. This sequence encodes CASTRDRLNSPLHF. The chain is built from TRBV27 and TRBJ1-6; 7 bases are a match to TRBD1. The CDR3 runs to 14 residues. V gave up 7 bases and J gave up 7 bases; unmatched junction bases: 7. The germline CDR1 and CDR2 sequences are MNHEY and SMNVEV (reference sequence).